Described below is a single T cell receptor beta chain sequence and its context. It has no known antigen specificity. No much larger clonotype is one base removed from it; base qualities were not supplied. These data come from a study of T cell changes during pregnancy in multiple sclerosis (dated by TCRdb to the late 2010s). Describing the broader study: Changes in the T cell repertoire over the course of pregnancy were examined in this study in women with multiple sclerosis.

Library preparation used the immunoSEQ multiplex PCR assay. The immuneACCESS repertoire file appears here via TCRdb, limited to in-frame rearrangements. These files lack a portion of the clones; in checked studies, under half of the deficit traces to unresolved V genes, and the cause of the others is not known. Present in this sample are about 59,000 clones, over 90% of which were seen just once. Roughly 2.6% of the sample belongs to the ten largest clones. CDR1 and CDR2, per the germline V gene (reference sequence), are MNHEY and SMNVEV. V drops 1 base and J drops 0 bases, leaving 16 bases in between. Taken from cysteine to phenylalanine, the CDR3 has 18 residues. This entry keeps only the CDR3 DNA: 54 bases, framed from base 1.

Sample: CD8+ T cells from peripheral blood mononuclear cells, taken in the third trimester of pregnancy. The rearrangement joined TRBV27 to TRBJ1-5; TRBD1 could be the D gene, as 5 bases match. The receptor was isolated from a female donor with multiple sclerosis, enrolled in a pregnancy study. The CDR3 region has the sequence CASSLYPYPGASNQPQHF. The DNA reads TGTGCCAGCAGTTTATATCCCTACCCTGGGGCTAGCAATCAGCCCCAGCATTTT.